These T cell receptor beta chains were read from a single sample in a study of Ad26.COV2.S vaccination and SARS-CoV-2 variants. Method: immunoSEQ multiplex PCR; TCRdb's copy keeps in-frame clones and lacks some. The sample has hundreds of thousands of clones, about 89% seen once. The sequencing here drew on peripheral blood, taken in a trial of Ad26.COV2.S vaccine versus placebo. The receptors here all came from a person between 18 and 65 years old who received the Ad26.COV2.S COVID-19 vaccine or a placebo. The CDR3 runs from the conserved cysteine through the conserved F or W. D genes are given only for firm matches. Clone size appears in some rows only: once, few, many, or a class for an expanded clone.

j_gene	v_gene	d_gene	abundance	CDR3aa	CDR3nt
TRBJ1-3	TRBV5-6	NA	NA	CASSVGYSGNTIYF	TGTGCCAGCAGCGTAGGGTACTCTGGAAACACCATATATTTT
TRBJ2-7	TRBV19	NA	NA	CASSIKYSSYEQYF	TGTGCCAGTAGTATAAAGTACAGCTCCTACGAGCAGTACTTC
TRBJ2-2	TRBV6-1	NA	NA	CASSYGAGELFF	TGTGCCAGCAGTTATGGGGCCGGGGAGCTGTTTTTT
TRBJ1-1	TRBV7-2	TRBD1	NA	CASSFWTGTTEAFF	TGTGCCAGCAGCTTCTGGACAGGGACCACTGAAGCTTTCTTT
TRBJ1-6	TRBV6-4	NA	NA	CASSDPGTLQRLSPLHF	TGTGCCAGCAGTGACCCCGGGACCCTCCAGAGATTATCACCCCTCCACTTT
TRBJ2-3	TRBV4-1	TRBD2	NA	CASSCREREVPRGTDTQYF	TGCGCCAGCAGCTGCCGGGAGCGGGAGGTCCCTCGCGGCACAGATACGCAGTATTTT
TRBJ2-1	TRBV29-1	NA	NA	CSAPAYNEQFF	TGCAGCGCCCCAGCTTACAATGAGCAGTTCTTC
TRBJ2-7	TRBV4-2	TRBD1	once	CASSPQGEPYEQYF	TGTGCCAGCAGCCCACAGGGGGAACCCTACGAGCAGTACTTC
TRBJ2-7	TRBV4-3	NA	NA	CASSRRADSSYEQYF	TGCGCCAGCAGCCGTCGGGCGGACAGCTCCTACGAGCAGTACTTC
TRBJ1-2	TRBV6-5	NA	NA	CATISPVSYGYTF	TGTGCCACGATAAGCCCTGTCAGCTATGGCTACACCTTC
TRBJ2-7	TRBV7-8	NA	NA	CASSPAQGPHEQYF	TGTGCCAGCAGCCCAGCCCAGGGCCCCCACGAGCAGTACTTC
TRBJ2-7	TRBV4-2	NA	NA	CASSQDPLTYEQYF	TGTGCCAGCAGCCAAGACCCCTTAACGTACGAGCAGTACTTC
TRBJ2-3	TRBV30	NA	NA	CAWGLAGPDTQYF	TGTGCCTGGGGCTTGGCAGGGCCAGATACGCAGTATTTT
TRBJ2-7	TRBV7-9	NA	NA	CASEASTYEQYF	TGTGCCTCCGAAGCCTCCACCTACGAGCAGTACTTC
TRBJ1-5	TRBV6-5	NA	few	CASSYMGNQPQHF	TGTGCCAGCAGTTACATGGGCAATCAGCCCCAGCATTTT
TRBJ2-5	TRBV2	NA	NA	CASTGAEGETQYF	TGTGCCAGCACAGGGGCGGAGGGAGAGACCCAGTACTTC
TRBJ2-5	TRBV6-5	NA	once	CASSSRQAGTQYF	TGTGCCAGCAGTTCAAGACAGGCAGGGACCCAGTACTTC
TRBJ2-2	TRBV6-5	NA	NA	CASSYDSSNTGELFF	TGTGCCAGCAGTTATGATTCCTCGAACACCGGGGAGCTGTTTTTT
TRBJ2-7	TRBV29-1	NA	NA	CSVSRGGTLTGEQYF	TGCAGCGTTAGCAGGGGGGGCACCCTGACGGGCGAGCAGTACTTC
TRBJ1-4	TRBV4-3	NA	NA	CASSLATTNEKLFF	TGCGCCAGCAGTCTAGCTACAACTAATGAAAAACTGTTTTTT
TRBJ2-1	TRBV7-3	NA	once	CASSLTLNEQFF	TGTGCCAGCAGCTTAACACTTAATGAGCAGTTCTTC
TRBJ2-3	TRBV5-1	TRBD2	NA	CASSLAGTSGSPTQYF	TGCGCCAGCAGCTTGGCGGGGACTAGCGGGAGCCCTACGCAGTATTTT
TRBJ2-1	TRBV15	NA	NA	CATSRDRLNDEQFF	TGTGCCACCAGCAGAGATAGACTTAATGATGAGCAGTTCTTC
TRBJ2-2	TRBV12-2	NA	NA	CASRAAIYPRELFF	TGTGCAAGTCGCGCAGCCATCTATCCCCGGGAGCTGTTTTTT
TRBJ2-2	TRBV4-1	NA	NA	CASSQGIGLNTGELFF	TGCGCCAGCAGCCAAGGGATTGGACTGAACACCGGGGAGCTGTTTTTT
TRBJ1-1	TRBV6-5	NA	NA	CASSYQYGGEAFF	TGTGCCAGCAGTTACCAGTACGGGGGTGAAGCTTTCTTT
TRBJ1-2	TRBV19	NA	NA	CASSRDTVDYGYTF	TGTGCCAGTTCTAGGGACACCGTGGACTATGGCTACACCTTC
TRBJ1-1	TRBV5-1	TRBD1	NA	CASSSGGSYRAAEAFF	TGCGCCAGCAGCTCAGGGGGGTCCTACAGGGCGGCTGAAGCTTTCTTT
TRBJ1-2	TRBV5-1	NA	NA	CASSPDGQNYGYTF	TGCGCCAGCAGCCCTGATGGGCAGAACTATGGCTACACCTTC
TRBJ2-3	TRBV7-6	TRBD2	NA	CASSSRLAGGPDTQYF	TGTGCCAGCAGCTCCCGACTAGCGGGGGGCCCGGATACGCAGTATTTT
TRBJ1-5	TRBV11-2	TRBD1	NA	CASSLGRGGQNQPQHF	TGTGCCAGCAGCTTAGGCCGAGGGGGACAGAATCAGCCCCAGCATTTT
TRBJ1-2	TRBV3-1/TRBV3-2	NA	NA	CASRIGGAGAGGYTF	TGTGCCAGCCGGATAGGGGGTGCGGGAGCTGGTGGCTACACCTTC
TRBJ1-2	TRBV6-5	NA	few	CASSYWQAAGYTF	TGTGCCAGCAGTTACTGGCAGGCCGCTGGCTACACCTTC
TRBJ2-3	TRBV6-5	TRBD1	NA	CASSSDRRNPTQYF	TGTGCCAGCAGTTCGGACAGGCGAAATCCTACGCAGTATTTT
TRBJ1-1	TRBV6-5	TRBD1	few	CASRKTGSTEAFF	TGTGCCAGCAGGAAGACAGGGAGCACTGAAGCTTTCTTT
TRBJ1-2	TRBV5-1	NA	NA	CASRTDSNYGYTF	TGCGCCAGCAGGACAGATTCTAACTATGGCTACACCTTC
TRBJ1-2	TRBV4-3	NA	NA	CASSQAPRGYGYTF	TGCGCCAGCAGCCAAGCCCCAAGGGGCTATGGCTACACCTTC
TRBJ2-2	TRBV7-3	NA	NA	CASSESTGELFF	TGTGCCAGCAGCGAGTCCACCGGGGAGCTGTTTTTT
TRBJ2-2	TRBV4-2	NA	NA	CASSQVSTGELFF	TGTGCCAGCAGCCAAGTAAGCACCGGGGAGCTGTTTTTT
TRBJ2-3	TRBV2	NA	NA	CASSEVPRTQDTQYF	TGTGCCAGCAGTGAAGTGCCCCGAACACAGGATACGCAGTATTTT
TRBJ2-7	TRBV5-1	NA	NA	CASSRSGNRYEQYF	TGCGCCAGCAGCCGTAGCGGAAACCGGTACGAGCAGTACTTC
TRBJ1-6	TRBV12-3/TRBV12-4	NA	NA	CASTPGPHSPLHF	TGTGCCAGCACCCCTGGGCCCCATTCACCCCTCCACTTT
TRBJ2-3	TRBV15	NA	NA	CATSRDPRATDTQYF	TGTGCCACCAGCAGAGATCCCAGGGCCACAGATACGCAGTATTTT
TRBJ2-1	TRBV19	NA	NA	CASSNLGNNRYNEQFF	TGTGCCAGTAGTAATCTTGGCAACAACCGATACAATGAGCAGTTCTTC